The 9 T cell receptor beta chains below were found in one sample sequenced in a study of early T cells in non-severe SARS-CoV-2 infection. MiXCR, run by TCRdb on the 5' RACE reads, gives a single entry per CDR3 protein. Here the sample spans more than 90,000 distinct CDR3 sequences, less than 15% being singletons. The sequenced sample consisted of whole blood. The receptors come from an adult who was a healthcare worker with PCR-confirmed SARS-CoV-2 infection or an uninfected control (not recorded which).

This clonotype has ten or more counts. The chain uses TRBV25-1 and TRBJ2-2, with TRBD1 matching over 7 bases. Germline CDR1 is MGHDK and CDR2 is SYGVNS. This CDR3 comprises 16 residues. V lost 7 bases and J lost 1; bases outside the gene matches: 9. CDR3 sequence (DNA): TGTGCCAGCACCCCAGGGGGTCGTCGGAACACCGGGGAGCTGTTTTTT. This codes for CASTPGGRRNTGELFF. Full variable domain (missing parts from reference TRBV25-1 and TRBJ2-2): EADIYQTPRYLVIGTGKKITLECSQTMGHDKMYWYQQDPGMELHLIHYSYGVNSTEKGDLSSESTVSRIRTEHFPLTLESARPSHTSQYLCASTPGGRRNTGELFFGEGSRLTVL.

This clonotype has a count of ten or more. The chain is built from TRBV29-1 and TRBJ2-3; D may be TRBD1 or TRBD2 (5 bases each). With 5 bases removed from V and 4 bases from J, the gap between germline ends came to 16 bases. Germline CDR1 and CDR2: SQVTM and ANQGSEA. The length of the CDR3 is 14 residues. The CDR3 is CSVQGGSGSDTQYF. In DNA form, the CDR3 reads TGCAGCGTTCAGGGCGGTTCGGGGTCAGATACGCAGTATTTT.

This clonotype was recorded at least ten times. The chain employs TRBV28 and TRBJ1-5; TRBD1 might be the D (6 bases). CDR1 and CDR2 (germline): MDHEN, SYDVKM. This CDR3 has 16 amino acids. Trimming took off 8 bases at V and 0 bases at J, with 17 bases between the two ends. CDR3 coding DNA: TGTGCCAGCGTTTTAAGCAGGGGCTATAGCAATCAGCCCCAGCATTTT. Amino acid sequence: CASVLSRGYSNQPQHF.

The rearrangement links TRBV3-1 to TRBJ1-6; D call uncertain. CDR1 is LGHDT, CDR2 YNNKEL, per germline (reference sequence). This CDR3 region has 16 residues. The V end was cut by 1 base, the J end by 0 bases, with 7 bases between. CDR3 in amino acids: CASSQGGSSYNSPLHF. CDR3 bases: TGTGCCAGCAGCCAAGGTGGGAGCTCCTATAATTCACCCCTCCACTTT.

This clonotype came up a few times. This sequence joins TRBV5-1 and TRBJ1-5; perhaps TRBD1 as D (5 bases). Between the trimmed V and J ends, which lost 5 bases and 1 base, there was a span of 13 bases. Germline loops: CDR1 SGHRS, CDR2 YFSETQ. The CDR3 spans 15 residues. Written as DNA, the CDR3 is TGCGCCAGCAGATCCGGGACCGAAAGCAATCAGCCCCAGCATTTT. Its protein is CASRSGTESNQPQHF. Variable domain in full (rest from reference TRBV5-1 and TRBJ1-5): KAGVTQTPRYLIKTRGQQVTLSCSPISGHRSVSWYQQTPGQGLQFLFEYFSETQRNKGNFPGRFSGRQFSNSRSEMNVSTLELGDSALYLCASRSGTESNQPQHFGDGTRLSIL.

The chain links TRBV29-1 to TRBJ1-1; no clear D gene. V lost 7 bases, J lost 0 bases, and 12 bases lay in between. Germline lookup yields CDR1 SQVTM and CDR2 ANQGSEA. The CDR3 loop spans 13 amino acids. The CDR3 protein is CSAHSLMNTEAFF. For the CDR3, the DNA is TGCAGCGCCCATAGCCTCATGAACACTGAAGCTTTCTTT.

The chain uses TRBV27 and TRBJ2-3; 10 positions agree with TRBD2. The junction had 11 bases not matched to a gene; V was cut back by 7 bases and J by 1 base. CDR3 length: 17 amino acids. Per the germline V gene, CDR1 is MNHEY and CDR2 is SMNVEV (reference sequence). The CDR3 is CASKQGLAPQRTDTQYF. DNA of the CDR3: TGTGCCAGCAAACAGGGACTAGCGCCACAACGCACAGATACGCAGTATTTT.

The chain joins TRBV19 to TRBJ1-5; D not certain. Germline V gene sequence: CDR1 LNHDA, CDR2 SQIVND (reference sequence). V was pared by 3 bases and J by 9 bases, with 12 bases between. The CDR3 consists of 13 residues. The CDR3 sequence: CASSIGSYSPQHF. The DNA for the CDR3 is TGTGCCAGTAGTATTGGCAGTTATTCGCCCCAGCATTTT.

This clonotype was observed many times. V and J are TRBV20-1 and TRBJ2-2; TRBD2 might be the D (6 bases). The CDR3 length is 16 residues. V was cut by 1 base and J by 4 bases, with 16 bases left in between. Germline V lookup: CDR1 DFQATT, CDR2 SNEGSKA (reference sequence). The CDR3, as DNA: TGCAGTGCTAGAGGTCCCCCGGGGGACTCCACCGGGGAGCTGTTTTTT. Its translation is CSARGPPGDSTGELFF.